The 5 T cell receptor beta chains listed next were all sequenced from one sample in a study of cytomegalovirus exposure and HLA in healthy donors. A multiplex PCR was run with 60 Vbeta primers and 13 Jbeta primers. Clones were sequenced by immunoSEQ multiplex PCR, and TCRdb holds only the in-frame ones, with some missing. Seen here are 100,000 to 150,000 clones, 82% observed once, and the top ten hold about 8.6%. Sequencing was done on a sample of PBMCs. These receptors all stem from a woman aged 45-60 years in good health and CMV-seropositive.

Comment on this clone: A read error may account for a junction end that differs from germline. The CDR3 DNA reads as TGCGCCAGCAGTGAGAGGAGCGGTCTAGCCAAAAACAGTCAGTACTTC. It specifies CASSERSGLAKNSQYF. This chain joins TRBV10-2 and TRBJ2-4; tentatively, D is TRBD2 (5 bases). Germline V CDR1 and CDR2: WSHSY, SAAADI. The CDR3 consists of 16 residues.

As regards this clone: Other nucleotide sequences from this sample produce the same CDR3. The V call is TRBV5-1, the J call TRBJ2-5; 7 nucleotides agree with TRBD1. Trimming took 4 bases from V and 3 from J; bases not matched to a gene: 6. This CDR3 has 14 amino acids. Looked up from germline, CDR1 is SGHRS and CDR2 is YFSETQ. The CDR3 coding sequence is TGCGCCAGCAGCCCGACAGGGTCCGAAGAGACCCAGTACTTC. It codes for CASSPTGSEETQYF.

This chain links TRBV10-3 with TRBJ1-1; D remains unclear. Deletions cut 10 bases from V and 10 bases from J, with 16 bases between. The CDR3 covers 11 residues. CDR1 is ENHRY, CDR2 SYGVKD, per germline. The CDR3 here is CASGPPLGAFF. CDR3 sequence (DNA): TGTGCCAGCGGCCCCCCCCTAGGAGCTTTCTTT.

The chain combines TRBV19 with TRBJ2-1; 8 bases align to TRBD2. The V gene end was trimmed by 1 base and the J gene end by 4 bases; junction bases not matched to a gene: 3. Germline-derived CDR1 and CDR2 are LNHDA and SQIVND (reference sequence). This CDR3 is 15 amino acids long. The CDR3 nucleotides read TGTGCCAGTAGTATAGTTAGCGGGATTTACAATGAGCAGTTCTTC. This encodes CASSIVSGIYNEQFF.

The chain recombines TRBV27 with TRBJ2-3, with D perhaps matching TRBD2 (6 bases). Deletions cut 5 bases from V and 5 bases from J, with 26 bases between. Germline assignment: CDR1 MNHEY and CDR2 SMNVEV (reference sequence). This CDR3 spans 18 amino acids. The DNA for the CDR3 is TGTGCCAGCAGTGGCCGGAGACTAGACGGATCCCCACAAGATACGCAGTATTTT. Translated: CASSGRRLDGSPQDTQYF.